This T cell receptor beta chain was recorded in a study of identifying expanded T cells in peripheral blood. Study results and caveats: Roughly two-week clone count variance significantly increased as total template count grew. Differentially abundant clones: about 1.1 between replicates, 15 to 17 at roughly 15 days, less than 20 at four.

V dropped 3 bases and J dropped 3 bases, with 6 bases sitting between them. The CDR3 has 13 amino acids. The germline CDR1 and CDR2 sequences are SGHTA and FQGNSA. During the collection period, no donor immune events like infections were recorded. Measured with immunoSEQ multiplex PCR; TCRdb has only the in-frame clones, and not every one. In the table there are about 100,000 clones, roughly nine tenths of which are singletons. Points on this clone: Its target is unknown.

This TCR was recovered from a person between 18 and 75 years old in good health. The V call is TRBV7-2, the J call TRBJ1-5; no clear D. Material for sequencing was blood. The chain's CDR3 is CASSFGPNQPQHF. In DNA form, the CDR3 reads TGTGCCAGCAGCTTTGGCCCCAATCAGCCCCAGCATTTT.